Presented here are 19 T cell receptor beta chains from one specimen sequenced in a study of blood T cell repertoires in COVID-19. Generated by immunoSEQ multiplex PCR, the TCRdb table keeps only in-frame clones and is missing some. The repertoire holds some 150,000 clones, with over 65% as singletons. What was sequenced was peripheral blood. These receptor sequences come from a man aged 65-85 years with acute or convalescent COVID-19.

The chain links TRBV28 to TRBJ1-1; 8 positions match TRBD1. V lost 1 base and J lost 5; bases outside the gene matches: 6. The CDR3 consists of 15 residues. Germline CDR1 and CDR2: MDHEN and SYDVKM. CDR3 residues: CASSLSAGGRTEAFF. CDR3 DNA: TGTGCCAGCAGTTTATCCGCAGGGGGCCGTACTGAAGCTTTCTTT.

V is TRBV30 and J is TRBJ2-1; 7 bases line up with TRBD1. From germline, CDR1 is GTSNPN and CDR2 SVGIG (reference sequence). J lost 5 bases, V lost 5 bases, and 6 bases had no gene match. The CDR3 extends over 13 amino acids. The CDR3 sequence: CAWSGGPNNEQFF. CDR3 nucleotide sequence: TGTGCCTGGTCAGGGGGACCTAACAATGAGCAGTTCTTC. Combining the CDR3 with reference TRBV30 and TRBJ2-1 gives the whole variable domain SQTIHQWPATLVQPVGSPLSLECTVEGTSNPNLYWYRQAAGRGLQLLFYSVGIGQISSEVPQNLSASRPQDRQFILSSKKLLLSDSGFYLCAWSGGPNNEQFFGPGTRLTVL.

This chain connects TRBV5-1 to TRBJ2-3; the D is unclear. V gave up 0 bases and J gave up 4 bases, with 9 bases separating them. CDR1 is SGHRS and CDR2 is YFSETQ in the germline V gene. The CDR3 spans 14 residues. This CDR3 reads CASSLGPLSDTQYF. CDR3 nucleotides: TGCGCCAGCAGCTTGGGTCCCTTGTCAGATACGCAGTATTTT.

This rearrangement joins TRBV29-1 to TRBJ1-1; tentatively, D is TRBD1 (5 bases). Looked up from germline, CDR1 is SQVTM and CDR2 is ANQGSEA. V lost 3 bases to trimming and J lost 5 bases, with 10 bases between them. CDR3 length: 12 amino acids. The CDR3 reads CSVEVGGTEAFF. The CDR3 DNA reads TGCAGCGTTGAGGTTGGGGGGACTGAAGCTTTCTTT.

The chain uses TRBV6-5 and TRBJ2-1, with 12 bases identical to TRBD2. In germline, CDR1 is MNHEY, CDR2 SVGAGI. With 5 bases clipped from V and 8 bases from J, the junction kept 7 bases outside the gene matches. This CDR3 spans 15 amino acids. The CDR3 DNA is TGTGCCAGCAGTCCCCTAGCGGGAGGGCACTATGAGCAGTTCTTC. Translated, it gives CASSPLAGGHYEQFF.

On this clone itself: A junction end diverges from the germline sequence, so it may reflect a read error. The chain combines TRBV18 with TRBJ2-7; 9 bases align to TRBD1. This CDR3 region has 15 residues. CDR1 and CDR2 (germline): KGHSH, LQKENI. The CDR3 is CASSPQGATSYEQYF. The CDR3 region has the DNA TGTGCCAGCTCTCCACAGGGGGCGACCTCCTACGAGCAGTACTTC.

The rearrangement links TRBV6-5 to TRBJ1-5; 10 bases align to TRBD1. Trimming removed 6 bases from V and 1 base from J; junction bases left unmatched: 3. The length of the CDR3 is 15 residues. In germline, CDR1 is MNHEY, CDR2 SVGAGI. The CDR3 DNA sequence: TGTGCCAGCAGCCGGGACAGGGGAAGCAATCAGCCCCAGCATTTT. This translates into CASSRDRGSNQPQHF.

The chain recombines TRBV11-3 with TRBJ2-1, with TRBD1 matching over 8 bases. Per germline, CDR1 SGHNT and CDR2 YENEEA. After removal of 5 bases from V and 3 bases from J, the junction contained 6 bases not matched to a gene. This CDR3 is 15 amino acids long. The CDR3 spells CASSPQGAGYNEQFF. The CDR3 nucleotides are TGTGCCAGCAGCCCCCAGGGGGCGGGCTACAATGAGCAGTTCTTC. Based on the CDR3 plus reference TRBV11-3 and TRBJ2-1, the full variable domain is EAGVVQSPRYKIIEKKQPVAFWCNPISGHNTLYWYLQNLGQGPELLIRYENEEAVDDSQLPKDRFSAERLKGVDSTLKIQPAELGDSAVYLCASSPQGAGYNEQFFGPGTRLTVL.

The genes are TRBV5-1 and TRBJ2-5, with D perhaps matching TRBD2 (6 bases). V dropped 2 bases and J dropped 0 bases, with 14 bases sitting between them. This CDR3 spans 16 amino acids. Germline lookup yields CDR1 SGHRS and CDR2 YFSETQ. The CDR3 DNA follows: TGCGCCAGCAGCTTTGGTATAGGGGACTACCAAGAGACCCAGTACTTC. Its protein product is CASSFGIGDYQETQYF. Using reference TRBV5-1 and TRBJ2-5 for the parts outside the CDR3, the full variable domain is KAGVTQTPRYLIKTRGQQVTLSCSPISGHRSVSWYQQTPGQGLQFLFEYFSETQRNKGNFPGRFSGRQFSNSRSEMNVSTLELGDSALYLCASSFGIGDYQETQYFGPGTRLLVL.

The chain combines TRBV12-3 or TRBV12-4 with TRBJ1-2; TRBD1 aligns across 9 bases. Trimming took 5 bases from V and 6 from J; bases not matched to a gene: 4. The CDR3 covers 13 residues. The CDR3 sequence: CASSRTGGDGYTF. DNA for the CDR3: TGTGCCAGCAGTCGTACAGGGGGCGATGGCTACACCTTC.

The CDR3 DNA sequence: TGTGCCAGCATGCGGGGACTAGGCGAAAAACTGTTTTTT. Protein product: CASMRGLGEKLFF. V and J are TRBV14 and TRBJ1-4; D perhaps matches TRBD1 (5 bases). Germline CDR1 is SGHDN and CDR2 is FVKESK. V gave up 7 bases and J gave up 8 bases, with 14 bases separating them. The CDR3 consists of 13 residues.

The rearrangement links TRBV19 to TRBJ2-1, with a weak D call TRBD2 (6 bases). The V gene lost 9 bases and the J gene lost 8 bases, with 26 bases spanning the gap. The CDR3 covers 16 residues. Germline CDR1 LNHDA, CDR2 SQIVND (reference sequence). CDR3 amino acids: CASKPVEVGGEDEQFF. CDR3 in DNA: TGTGCCAGCAAACCGGTGGAAGTGGGGGGTGAGGATGAGCAGTTCTTC.

J is TRBJ1-6 and V is TRBV6-5; no reliable D call. V gave up 4 bases and J gave up 11 bases, with 15 bases separating them. The CDR3 totals 14 residues. Germline V gene sequence: CDR1 MNHEY, CDR2 SVGAGI. CDR3 coding DNA: TGTGCCAGCAGTTCTACTTCTGTGTCGACACCCCTCCACTTT. As protein: CASSSTSVSTPLHF.

V gene TRBV3-1 (or the pseudogene TRBV3-2) combines with J gene TRBJ1-5; no clear D. V dropped 3 bases and J dropped 5 bases, with 11 bases sitting between them. Germline loops: CDR1 LGHDT, CDR2 YNNKEL (reference sequence). The CDR3 is made up of 14 amino acids. This CDR3 reads CASSHYGVDQPQHF. The CDR3, as DNA: TGTGCCAGCAGCCATTACGGGGTGGATCAGCCCCAGCATTTT.

This chain connects TRBV20-1 to TRBJ2-3, with 10 bases identical to TRBD2. V trimming: 4 bases; J trimming: 3 bases; junction bases outside the gene matches: 4. The CDR3 runs to 14 residues. CDR1 is DFQATT, CDR2 SNEGSKA, per germline (reference sequence). Here the CDR3 reads CSATDSGRTDTQYF. The CDR3 DNA follows: TGCAGTGCTACTGATAGCGGGAGGACAGATACGCAGTATTTT.

The chain couples TRBV28 to TRBJ1-4; D is possibly TRBD1 (5 bases). The CDR3 covers 14 residues. The V end was cut by 5 bases, the J end by 8 bases, with 15 bases between. Germline V gene data show CDR1 as MDHEN and CDR2 as SYDVKM. The CDR3 sequence is CASSTASKGEKLFF. The CDR3 DNA reads as TGTGCCAGCAGTACGGCCTCAAAGGGGGAAAAACTGTTTTTT.

About this clone itself: A read error may produce the germline difference seen at one junction end. The gene calls are TRBV7-7 and TRBJ2-1; 8 bases agree with TRBD2. CDR3 length equals 16 residues. CDR1 SSHAT and CDR2 FNYEAQ come from the germline V gene (reference sequence). As DNA, the CDR3 is TGTGCTAGCAGCCCGACCGCGGGGGGTACCTACAATGAGCAGTTCTTC. Translating gives CASSPTAGGTYNEQFF.

This clone showed up just a few times. The chain carries TRBV9 and TRBJ2-7; D might be TRBD1 (6 bases). Germline V gene data show CDR1 as SGDLS and CDR2 as YYNGEE. This CDR3 is built from 14 residues. Trimming took off 4 bases at V and 5 bases at J, with 16 bases between the two ends. The CDR3 is CASSRNRAPNEQYF. CDR3 sequence (DNA): TGTGCCAGCAGCCGTAACAGGGCGCCTAACGAGCAGTACTTC. The full variable domain, in which reference TRBV9 and TRBJ2-7 provide the parts outside the CDR3, is DSGVTQTPKHLITATGQRVTLRCSPRSGDLSVYWYQQSLDQGLQFLIQYYNGEERAKGNILERFSAQQFPDLHSELNLSSLELGDSALYFCASSRNRAPNEQYFGPGTRLTVT.

The chain uses TRBV9 and TRBJ2-5; 8 nucleotides match TRBD1. J was trimmed by 5 bases and V by 0 bases; bases with no gene match: 9. This CDR3 contains 16 residues. From germline, CDR1 is SGDLS and CDR2 YYNGEE. The CDR3 DNA is TGTGCCAGCAGCGTAGGGTCAGGGGGCCTAACGGAGACCCAGTACTTC. This sequence encodes CASSVGSGGLTETQYF.